Sequencing of this T cell receptor beta chain was carried out in a study of spatial heterogeneity in lung cancer. TCRdb called the 5' RACE reads again in MiXCR, with one record for every CDR3 protein. The sample records 16,000 or so distinct CDR3 sequences, almost 7% being singletons. The time point here: sample taken at primary tumor resection. At least ten counts were recorded for this clonotype. Antigen: not known. Findings and caveats of the study: Tracking of tumor mutation counts was seen in expanded intratumoral alpha and beta TCR counts.

This CDR3 has 15 residues. V shed 5 bases and J shed 8 bases, with 18 bases lying between them. In germline, CDR1 is MNHEY, CDR2 SVGAGI. This receptor was obtained from a female donor with early-stage non-small cell lung cancer. The source was lung tumor tissue, collected at surgery. The chain recombines TRBV6-5 with TRBJ1-4; D is unclear. CDR3 region: CASSPTRGRAEKLFF. The CDR3 DNA reads as TGTGCCAGCAGTCCGACCCGGGGAAGAGCGGAAAAACTGTTTTTT.